Below, 25 T cell receptor beta chains from the same sample are listed, as sequenced in a study of T cell changes during pregnancy in multiple sclerosis. Measured with immunoSEQ multiplex PCR; TCRdb has only the in-frame clones, and not every one. Here the sample spans 35,000 or so clones, roughly 87% being singletons. The sample consisted of CD4+ T cells from peripheral blood mononuclear cells, taken after pregnancy. All receptors come from a female donor in good health, enrolled as a control in a pregnancy study.

This sequence joins TRBV5-1 and TRBJ2-2; 8 bases align to TRBD1. In germline, CDR1 is SGHRS, CDR2 YFSETQ. J was trimmed by 1 base and V by 3 bases; bases with no gene match: 5. CDR3 length: 16 residues. CDR3 amino acids: CASSSSGTGNTGELFF. The CDR3, as DNA: TGCGCCAGCAGCTCTTCCGGGACAGGGAACACCGGGGAGCTGTTTTTT.

The rearrangement links TRBV2 to TRBJ2-1, with D perhaps TRBD1 (5 bases). Trimming removed 6 bases from V and 2 bases from J, with 14 bases in between. The CDR3 has 15 amino acids. Germline V CDR1 and CDR2: SNHLY, FYNNEI. As DNA, the CDR3 is TGTGCCAGCAGGGGGTCAGGGATCCCCTACAATGAGCAGTTCTTC. Translation: CASRGSGIPYNEQFF.

J is TRBJ2-1 and V is TRBV4-2, with D possibly TRBD2 on 5 matching bases. CDR1 is LGHNA, CDR2 YNFKEQ, per germline. Deletions cut 1 base from V and 10 bases from J, with 8 bases between. The length of the CDR3 is 12 residues. Here the CDR3 DNA reads TGTGCCAGCAGCCAAGGCGGGTGGGAGCAGTTCTTC. Its protein is CASSQGGWEQFF.

CDR3 protein: CASRESDTQYF. In DNA, the CDR3 is TGTGCCAGCAGGGAGTCAGATACGCAGTATTTT. This chain links TRBV6-5 with TRBJ2-3; D gene unclear. Trimming shortened V by 6 bases and J by 4 bases, and 5 bases separated the two germline ends. The germline gives CDR1 MNHEY, CDR2 SVGAGI. This CDR3 has 11 amino acids.

This rearrangement joins TRBV7-3 to TRBJ1-1, with 7 bases matching TRBD1. V shed 4 bases and J 7 bases; nucleotides not matched to a gene: 6. The CDR3 is 13 amino acids. Germline V gene lookup returns CDR1 SGHTA and CDR2 FQGTGA. CDR3 nucleotides: TGTGCCAGCAGCTGGCAGGCAGGGGGTGAAGCTTTCTTT. It specifies CASSWQAGGEAFF.

The V and J genes are TRBV11-2 and TRBJ2-7, with 9 nucleotides matching TRBD2. This CDR3 region has 15 residues. J was trimmed by 1 base and V by 4 bases; bases with no gene match: 5. Germline assignment: CDR1 SGHAT and CDR2 FQNNGV. The CDR3 bases are TGTGCCAGCAGCTCCGCCGGACTAGCGTCCTACGAGCAGTACTTC. This encodes CASSSAGLASYEQYF.

This chain links TRBV6-9 with TRBJ1-1; no definite D call. The ends were cut back, 4 bases at V and 1 base at J, with 7 bases in the middle. Germline V CDR1 and CDR2: MNHGY, SVAAGI. The CDR3 extends over 13 amino acids. This chain's CDR3 is CASSSRENTEAFF. DNA for the CDR3: TGTGCCAGCAGTTCTCGGGAGAACACTGAAGCTTTCTTT.

The chain couples TRBV27 to TRBJ1-3; no definite D call. V was trimmed by 2 bases and J by 0 bases, leaving 5 bases between them. Germline V gene data show CDR1 as MNHEY and CDR2 as SMNVEV (reference sequence). The CDR3 spans 14 residues. CDR3 in amino acids: CASSLGPSGNTIYF. The CDR3, as DNA: TGTGCCAGCAGTTTAGGCCCCTCTGGAAACACCATATATTTT.

The V and J genes are TRBV28 and TRBJ2-7; TRBD2 aligns across 14 bases. The CDR3 totals 20 residues. Trimming cost V 4 bases and J 0 bases; bases outside gene matches: 14. Germline V gene data show CDR1 as MDHEN and CDR2 as SYDVKM. CDR3 in amino acids: CASSSPPGLAGVLLSYEQYF. The CDR3 nucleotides read TGTGCCAGCAGTTCCCCTCCGGGACTAGCGGGAGTATTACTCTCCTACGAGCAGTACTTC.

The chain has TRBV6-1 and TRBJ2-1, with 8 bases aligning to TRBD2. Germline lookup yields CDR1 MNHNS and CDR2 SASEGT. J lost 4 bases, V lost 3 bases, and 11 bases had no gene match. The CDR3 length is 17 residues. The CDR3 protein is CASSESLAASRYNEQFF. The CDR3 bases are TGTGCCAGCAGTGAGTCACTAGCGGCCAGTCGTTACAATGAGCAGTTCTTC.

This rearrangement joins TRBV19 to TRBJ1-1; no definite D call. This CDR3 has 13 amino acids. V was clipped by 3 bases and J by 3 bases, with 8 bases between them. The germline CDR1 and CDR2 sequences are LNHDA and SQIVND (reference sequence). This CDR3 is CASSIGVDTEAFF. CDR3 DNA sequence: TGTGCCAGTAGTATCGGTGTTGACACTGAAGCTTTCTTT. Full variable domain (outside the CDR3, taken from reference TRBV19 and TRBJ1-1): DGGITQSPKYLFRKEGQNVTLSCEQNLNHDAMYWYRQDPGQGLRLIYYSQIVNDFQKGDIAEGYSVSREKKESFPLTVTSAQKNPTAFYLCASSIGVDTEAFFGQGTRLTVV.

This CDR3 reads CASSIARQARSGNTIYF. In nucleotides, the CDR3 is TGTGCCAGTAGTATAGCAAGACAGGCTCGCTCTGGAAACACCATATATTTT. V gene TRBV19 combines with J gene TRBJ1-3; maybe TRBD1 (6 bases). V lost 1 base and J 0 bases, leaving 13 bases between the germline ends. Germline CDR1 is LNHDA and CDR2 is SQIVND (reference sequence). This CDR3 comprises 17 residues. The whole variable domain, filled in from reference TRBV19 and TRBJ1-3, reads DGGITQSPKYLFRKEGQNVTLSCEQNLNHDAMYWYRQDPGQGLRLIYYSQIVNDFQKGDIAEGYSVSREKKESFPLTVTSAQKNPTAFYLCASSIARQARSGNTIYFGEGSWLTVV.

This sequence joins TRBV5-1 and TRBJ1-5; the D is unclear. Per the germline V gene, CDR1 is SGHRS and CDR2 is YFSETQ. The CDR3 runs 15 residues. V dropped 0 bases and J dropped 0 bases, with 7 bases sitting between them. As DNA, the CDR3 is TGCGCCAGCAGCTTGGCCGGTAGTAGCAATCAGCCCCAGCATTTT. As protein: CASSLAGSSNQPQHF.

The J gene is TRBJ1-1, the V gene TRBV10-3, with 9 bases matching TRBD1. V dropped 8 bases and J dropped 2; count of bases not matched to a gene: 9. Per the germline V gene, CDR1 is ENHRY and CDR2 is SYGVKD. The CDR3 totals 15 residues. As DNA, the CDR3 is TGTGCCATCGGGCCGGACAGGGGAATAAACACTGAAGCTTTCTTT. Residues: CAIGPDRGINTEAFF.

V and J are TRBV6-5 and TRBJ2-5; D is uncertain. V gave up 3 bases and J gave up 11 bases, with 25 bases separating them. There are 16 residues in the CDR3. CDR1 and CDR2 from the germline V gene are MNHEY and SVGAGI. The CDR3 region has the DNA TGTGCCAGCAGTTATCTCTTAAAGAGCCCACGGGTTGAGCAGTACTTC. It codes for CASSYLLKSPRVEQYF.

This chain connects TRBV11-2 to TRBJ2-1; 9 bases fit TRBD2. The V and J ends lost 2 bases and 0 bases, in that order; junction bases with no gene match: 8. The germline CDR1 and CDR2 sequences are SGHAT and FQNNGV. The CDR3 extends over 18 amino acids. In nucleotides, the CDR3 is TGTGCCAGCAGCTTACAGCTAGCGGGACCCAGCTCCTACAATGAGCAGTTCTTC. It encodes CASSLQLAGPSSYNEQFF.

The genes are TRBV5-4 and TRBJ2-1, with 8 nucleotides matching TRBD2. This CDR3 comprises 17 residues. The V gene's germline CDR1 is SGHNT and CDR2 YYREEE (reference sequence). J gave up 2 bases and V 3 bases, and 10 bases lay outside the gene matches. CDR3 protein: CASSSPAAGGTYNEQFF. The CDR3 bases are TGTGCCAGCAGCTCACCAGCGGCGGGGGGAACCTACAATGAGCAGTTCTTC.

The chain is built from TRBV2 and TRBJ2-7; the match to TRBD2 covers 10 bases. The CDR3 covers 14 residues. The V gene's germline CDR1 is SNHLY and CDR2 FYNNEI. V gave up 7 bases and J gave up 6 bases; unmatched junction bases: 9. Here the CDR3 reads CASTPVAGGSEQYF. The CDR3 DNA reads TGTGCCAGCACACCTGTAGCGGGAGGAAGCGAGCAGTACTTC.

The chain is built from TRBV7-9 and TRBJ1-2, with 9 bases aligning to TRBD1. Per germline, CDR1 SEHNR and CDR2 FQNEAQ (reference sequence). The V and J ends lost 5 bases and 12 bases, in that order; junction bases with no gene match: 7. This CDR3 region has 12 residues. In DNA, the CDR3 is TGTGCCAGCAGCCCGGGGCGACAGGGGGACACCTTC. Translated, it gives CASSPGRQGDTF. Complete variable domain (other parts from reference TRBV7-9 and TRBJ1-2): DTGVSQNPRHKITKRGQNVTFRCDPISEHNRLYWYRQTLGQGPEFLTYFQNEAQLEKSRLLSDRFSAERPKGSFSTLEIQRTEQGDSAMYLCASSPGRQGDTFGSGTRLTVV.

J is TRBJ1-4 and V is TRBV9; a weak D match, TRBD1 (5 bases). The germline CDR1 and CDR2 sequences are SGDLS and YYNGEE. With 4 bases removed from V and 3 bases from J, the gap between germline ends came to 13 bases. The CDR3 is made up of 15 amino acids. The CDR3 coding sequence is TGTGCCAGCAGCCAGGGTTTTAGGGCTAATGAAAAACTGTTTTTT. It specifies CASSQGFRANEKLFF.

V gene TRBV5-1 combines with J gene TRBJ1-3; 8 bases are shared with TRBD1. The CDR3 has 17 amino acids. Germline values: CDR1 SGHRS, CDR2 YFSETQ. The ends lost 0 bases at V and 1 base at J; junction bases unmatched: 6. The CDR3 nucleotides read TGCGCCAGCAGCTTGGGAAGGACAGGGCTTTCTGGAAACACCATATATTTT. Translated: CASSLGRTGLSGNTIYF.

The CDR3 nucleotides read TGTGCCAGCAGTTACGGGACAGGGCCCACAGATACGCAGTATTTT. Its translation is CASSYGTGPTDTQYF. The chain recombines TRBV6-6 with TRBJ2-3; 9 positions match TRBD1. Germline loops: CDR1 MNHNY, CDR2 SVGAGI (reference sequence). The CDR3 loop spans 15 amino acids. V was pared by 2 bases and J by 2 bases, with 2 bases of the junction left unmatched.

The rearrangement joins TRBV18 to TRBJ2-2; 10 bases are a match to TRBD2. With V trimmed by 6 bases and J by 6 bases, 10 bases remained unmatched. Germline CDR1 KGHSH, CDR2 LQKENI. The CDR3 totals 16 residues. Written as DNA, the CDR3 is TGTGCCAGCTCGAAGATAGCGGGAGGAACGGCCGGGGAGCTGTTTTTT. Its translation: CASSKIAGGTAGELFF.

The J gene is TRBJ2-1, the V gene TRBV6-6; no definite D call. This CDR3 is 13 amino acids long. Per germline, CDR1 MNHNY and CDR2 SVGAGI (reference sequence). V was clipped by 0 bases and J by 10 bases, with 10 bases between them. The CDR3 bases are TGTGCCAGCAGTTACTCGACTGGTGGGGAGCAGTTCTTC. It codes for CASSYSTGGEQFF.

The chain recombines TRBV5-1 with TRBJ1-1; 10 bases map to TRBD1. Germline CDR1 is SGHRS and CDR2 is YFSETQ. V lost 1 base and J lost 10; bases outside the gene matches: 13. The length of the CDR3 is 16 residues. The CDR3 nucleotides are TGCGCCAGCAGCTTGACTAGACAGGGGGCGCTAAGCGGAGCTTTCTTT. Translation gives CASSLTRQGALSGAFF.